Listed below are T cell receptor beta chains from one sample, sequenced in a study of blood T cell repertoires in COVID-19. Assay: immunoSEQ multiplex PCR; the TCRdb copy retains only in-frame clones and omits some. Among 350,000 to 400,000 clones listed, around nine tenths were seen once. The sample was PBMCs or T cells enriched from blood (not recorded which). The source of these receptors is a woman aged 30 to 39 with acute COVID-19. Each CDR3 is given with its conserved first and last residue. Fields, in order: D gene, J gene, CDR3 length, clone size, V gene, CDR3 protein, CDR3 DNA. A D gene is named only where the DNA matches it firmly. Size is stated for part of the rows, as once, few or many counts, or as a class when the clone is expanded.

D: -; J: TRBJ1-1; length: 14; size: -; V: TRBV13; CDR3: CASSPGQGRDEAFF; DNA: TGTGCCAGCAGCCCCGGACAAGGGCGAGATGAAGCTTTCTTT
D: -; J: TRBJ1-1; length: 16; size: -; V: TRBV7-8; CDR3: CASSLVMAGRNTEAFF; DNA: TGTGCCAGCAGCTTAGTAATGGCAGGAAGAAACACTGAAGCTTTCTTT
D: -; J: TRBJ1-1; length: 13; size: once; V: TRBV6-4; CDR3: CASSAGERTEAFF; DNA: TGTGCCAGCAGCGCAGGGGAGCGGACTGAAGCTTTCTTT
D: -; J: TRBJ2-2; length: 18; size: -; V: TRBV7-9; CDR3: CASSSGGTRGLYAGELFF; DNA: TGTGCCAGCAGCTCCGGGGGGACCAGGGGTTTGTACGCCGGGGAGCTGTTTTTT
D: TRBD2; J: TRBJ2-1; length: 15; size: once; V: TRBV5-1; CDR3: CASSKPSGGPNEQFF; DNA: TGCGCCAGCAGCAAACCTAGCGGGGGGCCCAATGAGCAGTTCTTC
D: -; J: TRBJ2-5; length: 11; size: -; V: TRBV6-5; CDR3: CASGRQETQYF; DNA: TGTGCCAGCGGCAGGCAAGAGACCCAGTACTTC
D: -; J: TRBJ2-5; length: 14; size: -; V: TRBV29-1; CDR3: CSVDRRGDGETQYF; DNA: TGCAGCGTTGATCGCAGGGGAGATGGGGAGACCCAGTACTTC
D: TRBD1; J: TRBJ1-5; length: 15; size: -; V: TRBV11-2; CDR3: CASSFGQVPNQPQHF; DNA: TGTGCCAGCAGCTTCGGACAGGTCCCGAATCAGCCCCAGCATTTT
D: -; J: TRBJ2-2; length: 13; size: -; V: TRBV11-2; CDR3: CASSLSITGELFF; DNA: TGTGCCAGCAGTTTATCCATCACCGGGGAGCTGTTTTTT
D: -; J: TRBJ1-3; length: 13; size: -; V: TRBV27; CDR3: CASSGGPGNTIYF; DNA: TGTGCCAGCTCGGGGGGGCCTGGAAACACCATATATTTT
D: -; J: TRBJ1-1; length: 18; size: -; V: TRBV21-1; CDR3: CASSNHTDRGSRNTEAFF; DNA: TGTGCCAGCAGCAACCACACTGACAGGGGATCGAGGAACACTGAAGCTTTCTTT
D: TRBD2; J: TRBJ2-1; length: 14; size: -; V: TRBV29-1; CDR3: CSVVGGGTYNEQFF; DNA: TGCAGCGTTGTTGGCGGGGGGACCTACAATGAGCAGTTCTTC
D: -; J: TRBJ2-5; length: 11; size: -; V: TRBV30; CDR3: CACRVGETQYF; DNA: TGTGCCTGCAGGGTTGGGGAGACCCAGTACTTC
D: -; J: TRBJ2-6; length: 16; size: -; V: TRBV5-1; CDR3: CASSLDRVPGANVLTF; DNA: TGCGCCAGCAGCTTGGACAGGGTTCCCGGGGCCAACGTCCTGACTTTC
D: TRBD1; J: TRBJ2-7; length: 12; size: -; V: TRBV29-1; CDR3: CSAGTGSYEQYF; DNA: TGCAGCGCAGGGACAGGCTCCTACGAGCAGTACTTC